These T cell receptor beta chains were read from a single sample in a study of T cells in Graves' hyperthyroidism and ophthalmopathy. Each CDR3 protein gets one entry after TCRdb re-called the multiplex PCR reads with MiXCR. The sample lists 400,000 to 550,000 distinct CDR3 sequences; around an eighth were seen once. Sequencing used blood. These receptors were obtained from a woman under 30 with Graves' hyperthyroidism. CDR3s include the opening cysteine and the closing phenylalanine or tryptophan. Each record gives: CDR3 protein, CDR3 length, V gene, J gene.

cdr3_aa: CASSASGKGAYEQYF
cdr3_length: 15
v_call: TRBV7-8
j_call: TRBJ2-7

cdr3_aa: CASSFSRDFRETQYF
cdr3_length: 15
v_call: TRBV12-3/TRBV12-4
j_call: TRBJ2-5

cdr3_aa: CASSQDPAEQYF
cdr3_length: 12
v_call: TRBV3-1
j_call: TRBJ2-7

cdr3_aa: CASSYQRTGVGWNQNIQYF
cdr3_length: 19
v_call: TRBV6-6
j_call: TRBJ2-4

cdr3_aa: CASSPLGGAEAFF
cdr3_length: 13
v_call: TRBV27
j_call: TRBJ1-1

cdr3_aa: CASSQGQGSYGYTF
cdr3_length: 14
v_call: TRBV12-3/TRBV12-4
j_call: TRBJ1-2

cdr3_aa: CASSLASFTANTEAFF
cdr3_length: 16
v_call: TRBV5-1
j_call: TRBJ1-1

cdr3_aa: CASSDGQYNEQFF
cdr3_length: 13
v_call: TRBV10-2
j_call: TRBJ2-1

cdr3_aa: CASGELAGTYNEQFF
cdr3_length: 15
v_call: TRBV12-5
j_call: TRBJ2-1

cdr3_aa: CASSGFWGGGTDTQYF
cdr3_length: 16
v_call: TRBV11-2
j_call: TRBJ2-3

cdr3_aa: CASSFQLLDPFF
cdr3_length: 12
v_call: TRBV7-2
j_call: TRBJ2-1

cdr3_aa: CASSFLPENEQFF
cdr3_length: 13
v_call: TRBV7-2
j_call: TRBJ2-1

cdr3_aa: CAWSAGTSTTPGDTQYF
cdr3_length: 17
v_call: TRBV30
j_call: TRBJ2-3

cdr3_aa: CASSLGPWGSYQPQHF
cdr3_length: 16
v_call: TRBV5-1
j_call: TRBJ1-5

cdr3_aa: CASSLSTSTANTEAFF
cdr3_length: 16
v_call: TRBV19
j_call: TRBJ1-1

cdr3_aa: CASSLELYGLAEAFF
cdr3_length: 15
v_call: TRBV7-2
j_call: TRBJ1-1

cdr3_aa: CASSTGTSGYEQYF
cdr3_length: 14
v_call: TRBV2
j_call: TRBJ2-7

cdr3_aa: CASLRGTAYNEQFF
cdr3_length: 14
v_call: TRBV19
j_call: TRBJ2-1

cdr3_aa: CASSLKGPNTEAFF
cdr3_length: 14
v_call: TRBV27
j_call: TRBJ1-1

cdr3_aa: CSPSTGVYTEAFF
cdr3_length: 13
v_call: TRBV20-1
j_call: TRBJ1-1

cdr3_aa: CAAREGVSGYTF
cdr3_length: 12
v_call: TRBV6-1
j_call: TRBJ1-2

cdr3_aa: CASSSAGIPGNTIYF
cdr3_length: 15
v_call: TRBV5-1
j_call: TRBJ1-3

cdr3_aa: CASSRDYNEQFF
cdr3_length: 12
v_call: TRBV12-3/TRBV12-4
j_call: TRBJ2-1

cdr3_aa: CASSSVGDYGYTF
cdr3_length: 13
v_call: TRBV19
j_call: TRBJ1-2

cdr3_aa: CASTKLRGQTDTQYF
cdr3_length: 15
v_call: TRBV6-2/TRBV6-3
j_call: TRBJ2-3

cdr3_aa: CASSSGQGAGTSVTNEQFF
cdr3_length: 19
v_call: TRBV5-1
j_call: TRBJ2-1

cdr3_aa: CASSLFRGGYEQYF
cdr3_length: 14
v_call: TRBV28
j_call: TRBJ2-7

cdr3_aa: CASSSLDRAIRGYTF
cdr3_length: 15
v_call: TRBV27
j_call: TRBJ1-2

cdr3_aa: CASSQATGTSGSTQYF
cdr3_length: 16
v_call: TRBV4-2
j_call: TRBJ2-3

cdr3_aa: CAWSRDRRGAFF
cdr3_length: 12
v_call: TRBV30
j_call: TRBJ1-1

cdr3_aa: CASSPRQATSGEQYF
cdr3_length: 15
v_call: TRBV12-3/TRBV12-4
j_call: TRBJ2-7

cdr3_aa: CASRSGLAGAQVGEQFF
cdr3_length: 17
v_call: TRBV12-3/TRBV12-4
j_call: TRBJ2-1

cdr3_aa: CASRQPLYTEAFF
cdr3_length: 13
v_call: TRBV6-1
j_call: TRBJ1-1

cdr3_aa: CASSQAIGGGGTDTQYF
cdr3_length: 17
v_call: TRBV3-1
j_call: TRBJ2-3

cdr3_aa: CASSLGRVSDEQFF
cdr3_length: 14
v_call: TRBV11-3
j_call: TRBJ2-1

cdr3_aa: CASSPSGTATNEKLFF
cdr3_length: 16
v_call: TRBV7-9
j_call: TRBJ1-4

cdr3_aa: CASSPSRRGNEQFF
cdr3_length: 14
v_call: TRBV27
j_call: TRBJ2-1

cdr3_aa: CASEPSGSSYNEQFF
cdr3_length: 15
v_call: TRBV2
j_call: TRBJ2-1

cdr3_aa: CASSARQGSNTEAFF
cdr3_length: 15
v_call: TRBV9
j_call: TRBJ1-1

cdr3_aa: CAISDRSSGTDTQYF
cdr3_length: 15
v_call: TRBV10-3
j_call: TRBJ2-3

cdr3_aa: CASSRWQGTINTEAFF
cdr3_length: 16
v_call: TRBV11-2
j_call: TRBJ1-1

cdr3_aa: CASSPGDLGYEQYF
cdr3_length: 14
v_call: TRBV5-1
j_call: TRBJ2-7

cdr3_aa: CASSQAQDSTNYGYTF
cdr3_length: 16
v_call: TRBV4-1
j_call: TRBJ1-2

cdr3_aa: CASSPGTGAHTEAFF
cdr3_length: 15
v_call: TRBV18
j_call: TRBJ1-1

cdr3_aa: CASSAGQGNSNQPQHF
cdr3_length: 16
v_call: TRBV6-1
j_call: TRBJ1-5